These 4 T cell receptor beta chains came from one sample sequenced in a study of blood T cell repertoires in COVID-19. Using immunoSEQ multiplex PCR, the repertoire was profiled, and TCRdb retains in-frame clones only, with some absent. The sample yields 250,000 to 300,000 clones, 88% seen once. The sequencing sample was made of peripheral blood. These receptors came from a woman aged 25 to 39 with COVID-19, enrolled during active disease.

DNA of the CDR3: TGTGCCAGCAGCTTCGCAGGAGCCAAAAACATTCAGTACTTC. Encoded protein: CASSFAGAKNIQYF. V is TRBV5-4 and J is TRBJ2-4; D gene uncertain. The CDR3 covers 14 residues. Germline CDR1 reads SGHNT; CDR2 reads YYREEE (reference sequence). V was clipped by 2 bases and J by 0 bases, with 6 bases between them.

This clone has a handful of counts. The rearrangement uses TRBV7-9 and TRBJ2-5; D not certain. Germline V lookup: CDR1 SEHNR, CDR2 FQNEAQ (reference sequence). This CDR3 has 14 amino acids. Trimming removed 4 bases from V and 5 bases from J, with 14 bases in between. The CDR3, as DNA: TGTGCCAGCAGCTCCGATCCGGGTCGGGAGACCCAGTACTTC. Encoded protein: CASSSDPGRETQYF.

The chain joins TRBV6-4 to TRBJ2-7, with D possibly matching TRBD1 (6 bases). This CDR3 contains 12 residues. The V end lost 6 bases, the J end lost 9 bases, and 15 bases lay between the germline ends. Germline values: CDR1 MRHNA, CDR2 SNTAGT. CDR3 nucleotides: TGTGCCAGCAGCGCCAACAGGGATGTGCAGTACTTC. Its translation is CASSANRDVQYF.

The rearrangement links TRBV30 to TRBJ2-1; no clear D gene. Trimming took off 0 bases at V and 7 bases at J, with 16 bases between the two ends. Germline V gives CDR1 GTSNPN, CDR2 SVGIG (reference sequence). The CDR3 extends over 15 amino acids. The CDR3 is CAWSVTQIWANEQFF. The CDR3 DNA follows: TGTGCCTGGAGTGTAACCCAAATTTGGGCAAATGAGCAGTTCTTC. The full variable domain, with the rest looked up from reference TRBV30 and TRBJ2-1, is SQTIHQWPATLVQPVGSPLSLECTVEGTSNPNLYWYRQAAGRGLQLLFYSVGIGQISSEVPQNLSASRPQDRQFILSSKKLLLSDSGFYLCAWSVTQIWANEQFFGPGTRLTVL.